The 14 T cell receptor beta chains below were found in one sample sequenced in a study of blood T cell repertoires in COVID-19. Sequencing used immunoSEQ multiplex PCR; TCRdb keeps in-frame clones, though not all of them. This sample has under 85,000 clones, with around nine tenths found just once. Material for sequencing was peripheral blood. These receptors were collected from a man between 65 and 85 years old with active or convalescent COVID-19.

The chain has TRBV5-8 and TRBJ2-7; TRBD1 matches at 9 bases. The J segment lost 7 bases and the V segment lost 8 bases, leaving 16 bases of the junction unmatched. CDR1 and CDR2 from the germline V gene are SGHTS and YDEGEE. The CDR3 runs 15 residues. CDR3: CARRPRDRGGSEQYF. The CDR3 DNA reads TGTGCCAGGCGACCTCGAGACAGGGGGGGAAGTGAGCAGTACTTC.

This clone has a single count. The V gene is TRBV30, the J gene TRBJ1-5; the match to TRBD1 covers 9 bases. The CDR3 is 15 amino acids. The V and J ends lost 2 bases and 4 bases, in that order; junction bases with no gene match: 6. Germline CDR1 GTSNPN, CDR2 SVGIG (reference sequence). CDR3 sequence: CAWSPGQGLNQPQHF. As DNA, the CDR3 is TGTGCCTGGAGTCCGGGACAGGGCCTAAATCAGCCCCAGCATTTT.

The rearrangement joins TRBV5-1 to TRBJ2-1; 14 bases are shared with TRBD2. Losses at the gene ends were 0 bases for V and 6 bases for J; bases not matched to a gene: 2. The CDR3 loop spans 16 amino acids. Germline V gene data show CDR1 as SGHRS and CDR2 as YFSETQ. As DNA, the CDR3 is TGCGCCAGCAGCTTGGCCGGGACTAGCGGGAGCAATGAGCAGTTCTTC. Protein product: CASSLAGTSGSNEQFF.

The chain recombines TRBV28 with TRBJ2-1, with 7 bases lining up with TRBD1. The CDR3 loop spans 14 amino acids. The ends lost 9 bases at V and 7 bases at J; junction bases unmatched: 12. The V gene's germline CDR1 is MDHEN and CDR2 SYDVKM. CDR3 coding DNA: TGTGCCAGTAGGGAGAGGCAGGGGGAAAATGAGCAGTTCTTC. It translates to CASRERQGENEQFF.

The gene calls are TRBV7-3 and TRBJ1-1; D ambiguous. Deletions cut 5 bases from V and 1 base from J, with 8 bases between. Germline loops: CDR1 SGHTA, CDR2 FQGTGA. There are 13 residues in the CDR3. The CDR3 region has the DNA TGTGCCAGCAGCACGCGACAGAACACTGAAGCTTTCTTT. Translated, it gives CASSTRQNTEAFF.

The rearrangement links TRBV7-9 to TRBJ1-2, with TRBD1 identical over 11 bases. Germline lookup yields CDR1 SEHNR and CDR2 FQNEAQ (reference sequence). After removal of 0 bases from V and 2 bases from J, the junction contained 8 bases not matched to a gene. This CDR3 region has 18 residues. CDR3 loop: CASSLAGAWTGGNYGYTF. CDR3 nucleotides: TGTGCCAGCAGCTTAGCCGGCGCTTGGACAGGGGGCAACTATGGCTACACCTTC.

The chain combines TRBV3-1 (or the pseudogene TRBV3-2) with TRBJ1-5; D is ambiguous. Deletions cut 0 bases from V and 6 bases from J, with 15 bases between. The CDR3 length is 16 residues. Germline V gives CDR1 LGHDT, CDR2 YNNKEL (reference sequence). The CDR3 loop is CASSQEFRVKSQPQHF. In DNA, the CDR3 is TGTGCCAGCAGCCAAGAATTTCGGGTTAAGAGTCAGCCCCAGCATTTT.

The chain employs TRBV7-2 and TRBJ2-3, with 10 nucleotides matching TRBD2. The germline V gene has CDR1 SGHTA and CDR2 FQGNSA. The CDR3 spans 14 residues. The trim removed 5 bases at V and 6 bases at J, leaving 5 bases unmatched. CDR3 protein: CASSPSGRGDTQYF. The DNA for the CDR3 is TGTGCCAGCAGCCCGAGCGGGAGGGGGGATACGCAGTATTTT.

The chain links TRBV7-2 to TRBJ2-3, with 10 bases aligning to TRBD2. CDR3 length: 14 amino acids. Germline CDR1 SGHTA, CDR2 FQGNSA. The trim removed 5 bases at V and 4 bases at J, leaving 3 bases unmatched. The CDR3 reads CASSASGRSDTQYF. The DNA of the CDR3 is TGTGCCAGCAGCGCTAGCGGGAGATCAGATACGCAGTATTTT.

The chain joins TRBV7-2 to TRBJ1-2, with D unclear. CDR3 length equals 13 residues. Germline V gene lookup returns CDR1 SGHTA and CDR2 FQGNSA. Trimming took off 1 base at V and 7 bases at J, with 10 bases between the two ends. In DNA form, the CDR3 reads TGTGCCAGCAGCTTAGATGGGCAGTTTGGCTACACCTTC. As protein: CASSLDGQFGYTF.

The genes are TRBV19 and TRBJ2-5; D may be TRBD1 (6 bases). There are 12 residues in the CDR3. Germline V lookup: CDR1 LNHDA, CDR2 SQIVND (reference sequence). V lost 9 bases and J lost 1, with 9 bases in between. This CDR3 reads CASGQTQETQYF. The CDR3 nucleotides are TGTGCCAGCGGACAGACCCAAGAGACCCAGTACTTC.

V gene TRBV6-5 combines with J gene TRBJ1-2; 9 nucleotides match TRBD1. The J segment lost 2 bases and the V segment lost 2 bases, leaving 3 bases of the junction unmatched. Germline assignment: CDR1 MNHEY and CDR2 SVGAGI. This CDR3 has 15 amino acids. The CDR3 is CASSYEGQGNYGYTF. The CDR3 DNA follows: TGTGCCAGCAGTTACGAAGGACAGGGGAACTATGGCTACACCTTC.

This clone was detected only a few times. This chain links TRBV13 with TRBJ2-7, with D uncertain. Germline V CDR1 and CDR2: PRHDT, FYEKMQ (reference sequence). The CDR3 contains 14 residues. The V end lost 1 base, the J end lost 6 bases, and 13 bases lay between the germline ends. In nucleotides, the CDR3 is TGTGCCAGCAGCTTAGTAGAGGCCGCTTCCGAGCAGTACTTC. Its protein product is CASSLVEAASEQYF.

The V call is TRBV28, the J call TRBJ1-5; 9 bases are a match to TRBD1. Germline lookup yields CDR1 MDHEN and CDR2 SYDVKM. Trimming removed 4 bases from V and 2 bases from J; junction bases left unmatched: 12. The CDR3 is made up of 18 amino acids. The CDR3 reads CASSSSQGATTGNQPQHF. Written as DNA, the CDR3 is TGTGCCAGCAGTTCATCACAGGGGGCAACGACAGGCAATCAGCCCCAGCATTTT.